This TCR beta chain appears in the sequencing data of a study of T cells in Graves' hyperthyroidism and ophthalmopathy. Trimming removed 10 bases from V and 0 bases from J, with 7 bases in between. The CDR3 runs to 11 residues. The germline V gene encodes CDR1 MNHNS and CDR2 SASEGT. With respect to this clonotype: Its specificity is not known.

Whole-study results and caveats: Peripheral blood also featured most of the thyroid clonotypes expanded above 0.001.

The PBMCs were sourced from fresh peripheral blood (around 9.3 ml). The TCR beta CDR3 regions underwent amplification using RNA transcripts as the source. Carried out on the TCR CDR3, a first-round RT-PCR used the HTBI primer set. One entry per CDR3 protein results from TCRdb running MiXCR on the multiplex PCR reads. The sample shows about 530,000 distinct CDR3 sequences, over 15% of them seen only once. The sequence derives from a woman aged 18 to 35 with Graves' ophthalmopathy. The specimen sequenced was blood. The chain combines TRBV6-1 with TRBJ2-7, with D perhaps matching TRBD1 (5 bases). CDR3 bases: TGTGCCACGGACACCTCCTACGAGCAGTACTTC. Translated, it gives CATDTSYEQYF.